The entry below gives a single T cell receptor beta chain sequence along with its context. Its antigen is currently not known. No qualities accompany the bases; no much larger clone lies one base away. Healthy HIV-negative adults with no recently reported acute infections or vaccinations were included as donors. Only Caucasian adults living in Nashville, Tennessee, USA were represented among the donors. CD4+ T cells were enriched by magnetic negative selection, after which naive cells were positively selected on CD45RA and the negative fraction was taken as the memory subset. After blood collection by leukapheresis, PBMCs were isolated using Ficoll-Histopaque density gradient centrifugation and then cryopreserved in the vapor phase of liquid nitrogen. Analytical flow cytometry was used to check the purity and quantity of every magnetically sorted T cell population. Genomic DNA was isolated from every sorted fraction and measured by UV absorbance on a Nanodrop 2000c.

This sample stems from a study of shared clonotypes between healthy human individuals (TCRdb year 2020). Background for the entire study: A couple of women and a few men aged 18 to 49 years were included in the cohort. Per donor, three plates each were used for CD4 naive and CD4 memory, two for CD8 naive, and one for CD8 memory. The study deeply sequenced blood TCR repertoires of several healthy adults to estimate repertoire size and the extent of clonotype sharing between individuals. Libraries were prepared and TCR repertoires were sequenced by different laboratories using diverse techniques, in order to increase sequencing depth and limit assay-specific biases. Per donor, leukapheresis produced somewhere between about 0.9 and 9.5 billion PBMCs. Study-wide findings and limitations: Clonotypes shared by all four sorted-subset donors showed higher generation probabilities than non-shared clonotypes. Larger estimated clonotype richness was generally found for naive subsets than for memory subsets. Sharing across a handful of donors was observed for roughly 5.4% of naive CD4, over 3% of naive CD8, roughly 2.4% of memory CD4, and around 0.44% of memory CD8 clonotypes. Sampling was restricted to blood, and TCR repertoires in tissue are likely to differ from TCR repertoires in blood. Pairwise subsampling led to the expectation that sequencing depth would affect the degree of clonotype sharing among donors. Even with the large sequencing depth, rarefaction of the sorted-subset datasets indicated that sequencing was incomplete. Because the study included only a small number of donors, the genetic and exposure-history diversity represented was limited.

CDR1 and CDR2 are read off the germline V gene as MNHEY and SVGAGI. Here V drops 6 bases and J drops 2 bases, and the junction holds 2 bases not matched to any gene. The CDR3 has 13 amino acids, counting the end cysteine and phenylalanine. Left in the record is the CDR3 DNA by itself, 39 bases read in frame from the first base. Using the deep immunoSEQ assay, multiplex PCR amplified TCR CDR3 regions from genomic DNA. For each cell subset, the extracted genomic DNA was distributed evenly across all wells of several immunoSEQ 96-well plates, and each plate served as one replicate. For sorted subsets, approximately 190 ng genomic DNA, equal to 25,000 to 35,000 T cell genomes, was loaded into each replicate PCR. Purified libraries were measured with a Qubit 3.0 fluorometer, size-checked on a Bioanalyzer 2100, and measured again with the KAPA Library Quantification kit. Every immunoSEQ 96-well plate was sequenced on a dedicated single-read 150-cycle Illumina NextSeq 550 flow cell. Per the authors' processing: Because the immunoSEQ output held only junctional sequences and lacked quality scores, the filtering could not match the filtering applied to full-length reads. To assign V/J genes and CDR3, sequences were annotated against IMGT germline references using PyIR, a Python wrapper for IgBLAST v1.9. Reads with weak V/J assignments (E-value above 1e-6), missing CDR3, stop codons, out-of-frame junctions, or ambiguous translated residues were removed. V3J clonotypes were defined by identical inferred V gene, J gene, and CDR3 amino acid sequence. Percentage overlap between repertoires was computed as shared unique clonotypes divided by the size of the smaller repertoire. RTK rarefaction, the Chao1 estimator, and Recon v2.1 estimates of unobserved clonotypes were used to assess repertoire richness. OLGA was used to compute generation probabilities for all TCRbeta clonotypes that the gDNA method yielded from a handful of donors. Here the immuneACCESS table is served through TCRdb, limited to in-frame sequences with V and J called. Missing clones are a known gap in these copies; in checked studies unresolved V genes cover under half, and the rest lacks a known reason. That table supplies the V and J calls and clone size; D and trimming were determined from the DNA. The sample records about 2.4 million clones, 93% of which are singletons. The ten largest clones represent about 0.39% of the sample.

Sequenced: naive CD4+ T cells from PBMCs. The sample's cell subset or site label is to be understood as: CD45RA+ positively selected. This clonotype originated in a man between 18 and 29 years old in good health. Some clones in this sample may be carry-over from other donors' samples. The chain is encoded by TRBV6-5 joined to TRBJ2-5; 8 bases in between match TRBD2. CDR3 region: CASRGLVQETQYF. The DNA is as follows: TGTGCCAGCAGGGGACTAGTTCAAGAGACCCAGTACTTC.